This section outlines one T cell receptor beta chain sequence together with its context. Which antigen it targets is not known. No much larger clone exists at a distance of one base, and base qualities are not known. Library method: PCR. Sequenced using an Illumina HiSeq 2500. Molecular barcoding was employed in the preparation of TCR libraries, with unique molecular identifiers being used to normalize TCRbeta repertoire quantification. TCRdb reprocessed the public reads (quality trimming at Q25 with fastp, clone calling with MiXCR) and kept in-frame beta chains. Each entry is one CDR3 protein sequence, shown with its most common DNA and genes. Counted in this sample were about 540,000 distinct CDR3 sequences; approximately 16% of them appeared once. 3.3% of the sample is held by the ten biggest clonotypes. Taken from the germline V gene, the CDR1 and CDR2 loops are MRHNA and SNTAGT. The CDR3 goes from the cysteine to the phenylalanine over 16 residues. Only CDR3 DNA is held: 48 bases, read in frame from base 1. Trimming accounts for 4 bases at V and 4 bases at J, while the number of junction bases matched to no gene is 9.

The source of the sample is a study of T-cell reconstitution after alpha-beta-depleted transplantation in children (dated by TCRdb to the mid-2010s). In the study overall: T-cell immune reconstitution after TCRalphabeta/CD19-depleted allogeneic hematopoietic cell transplantation in children was quantitatively tracked in the study by means of TCR repertoire profiling.

The sequence is built from TRBV6-4 and TRBJ2-3; 9 bases in between match TRBD1. The clonotype comes from a human donor who donated a stem cell graft to a child with acute lymphoblastic leukemia. Here the sequenced sample was PBMCs from the stem cell graft donor, taken from the stem cell graft. The CDR3 protein sequence reads: CASSALGGQGADTQYF. At the DNA level, the sequence is TGTGCCAGCAGTGCACTGGGGGGACAGGGAGCAGATACGCAGTATTTT.